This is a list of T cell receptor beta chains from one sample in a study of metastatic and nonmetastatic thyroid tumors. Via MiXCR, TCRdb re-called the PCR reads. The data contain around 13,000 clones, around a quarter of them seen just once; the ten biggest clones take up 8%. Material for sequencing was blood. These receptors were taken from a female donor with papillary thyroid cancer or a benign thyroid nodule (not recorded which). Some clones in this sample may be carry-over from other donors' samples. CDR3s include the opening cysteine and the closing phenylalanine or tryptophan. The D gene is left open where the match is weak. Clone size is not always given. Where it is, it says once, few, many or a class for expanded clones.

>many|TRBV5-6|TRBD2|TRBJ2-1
TGTGCCAGCAGCTTGGGGCGGGGGGGTAGCTCCTACAATGAGCAGTTCTTC
CASSLGRGGSSYNEQFF
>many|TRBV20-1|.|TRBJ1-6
TGCAGTGCTAGACCCACGTTTTTTAATTCACCCCTCCACTTT
CSARPTFFNSPLHF
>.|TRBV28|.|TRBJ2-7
TGTGCCAGCACTGGAATGGCAGACTCCTACGAGCAGTACTTC
CASTGMADSYEQYF
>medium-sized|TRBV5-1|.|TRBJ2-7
TGCGCCAGCAGCGGAGGGGACAGAACACCTTCCGAGCAGTACTTC
CASSGGDRTPSEQYF
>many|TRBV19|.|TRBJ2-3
TGTGCCAGTAGTCGGCAGGGGTTCCGCACAGATACGCAGTATTTT
CASSRQGFRTDTQYF
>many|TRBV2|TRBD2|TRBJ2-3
TGTGCCAGCAGTGTCGATCCTAGCGGGGGGAAAGATACGCAGTATTTT
CASSVDPSGGKDTQYF
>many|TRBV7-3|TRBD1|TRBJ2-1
TGTGCCAGCAGCAACCGGGACAGGGGGCTAAATGGGAATGAGCAGTTCTTC
CASSNRDRGLNGNEQFF
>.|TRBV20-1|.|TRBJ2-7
TGCAGTGCTAGAGGGATCGGAGGGGCTCGCGGCGAGCAGTACTTC
CSARGIGGARGEQYF
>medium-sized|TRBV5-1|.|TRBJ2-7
TGCGCCAGCAGCCCCCGTGTAGGGGCATCCTACGAGCAGTACTTC
CASSPRVGASYEQYF
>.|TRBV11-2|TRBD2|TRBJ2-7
TGTGCCAGCAGCTTCGGGAGGGCAAACGAGCAGTACTTC
CASSFGRANEQYF
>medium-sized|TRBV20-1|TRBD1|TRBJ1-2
TGCAGTGCTGACGGACAGGGGATTGATGGCTACACCTTC
CSADGQGIDGYTF
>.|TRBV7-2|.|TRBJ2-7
TGTGCCAGCAGCCCTGGTCCGGGTCCCGGCTACGAGCAGTACTTC
CASSPGPGPGYEQYF
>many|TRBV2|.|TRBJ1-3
TGTGCCAGCAGTGCTTCCGCCCCGGAGACTGGAAACACCATATATTTT
CASSASAPETGNTIYF
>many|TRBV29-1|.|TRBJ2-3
TGCAGCGCTAAGACCCATCTGCGAAGCACAGATACGCAGTATTTT
CSAKTHLRSTDTQYF
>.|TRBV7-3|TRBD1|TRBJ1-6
TGTGCCAGCAGCCGGACGGGACAGGATAATTCACCCCTCCACTTT
CASSRTGQDNSPLHF
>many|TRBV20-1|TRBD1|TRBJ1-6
TGCAGTACCTATCCGGGACAGGGGAGAAGGACCTATAATTCACCCCTCCACTTT
CSTYPGQGRRTYNSPLHF
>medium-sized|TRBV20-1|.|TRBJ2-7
TGCAGTGCCCGGTCCGGGCTCGAGGGGGGTGGGAACGAGCAGTACTTC
CSARSGLEGGGNEQYF
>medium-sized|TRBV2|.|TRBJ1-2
TGTGCCAGCAGTGAATCGGAGGGGACCAACTATGGCTACACCTTC
CASSESEGTNYGYTF
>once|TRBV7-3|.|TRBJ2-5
TGTGCCAGCAGCTACACTGGAGGTAGAGAGACCCAGTACTTC
CASSYTGGRETQYF
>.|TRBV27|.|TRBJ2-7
TGTGCCAGCAGGCCCGGCACTGGGAGGGGGTACTACGAGCAGTACTTC
CASRPGTGRGYYEQYF
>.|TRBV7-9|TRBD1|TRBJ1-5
TGTGCCAGCAGCTTAGGCCAGGGGGGCGCGCCCCAGCATTTT
CASSLGQGGAPQHF
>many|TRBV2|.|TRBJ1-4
TGTGCCAGCAGTGCTAGGGGGTACAGTGATGAAAAACTGTTTTTT
CASSARGYSDEKLFF
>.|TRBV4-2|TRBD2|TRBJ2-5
TGTGCCAGCAGTCAAGATGTAGCGGGGGGTCAAGAGACCCAGTACTTC
CASSQDVAGGQETQYF
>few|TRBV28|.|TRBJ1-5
TGTGCCAGCAGGAAGAAACGAGAGGGATATAGTCAGCCCCAGCATTTT
CASRKKREGYSQPQHF
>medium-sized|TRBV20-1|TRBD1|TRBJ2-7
TGCAGTGCTAGAGAGACAGGGGGGTCCTACGAGCAGTACTTC
CSARETGGSYEQYF
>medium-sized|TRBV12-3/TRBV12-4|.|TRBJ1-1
TGTGCCAGCAGTTTAGTGGGGTCTGGGACTGAAGCTTTCTTT
CASSLVGSGTEAFF
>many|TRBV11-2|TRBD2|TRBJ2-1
TGTGCCAGCAGCTTAGAAGCGGGAGGCTCCTACAATGAGCAGTTCTTC
CASSLEAGGSYNEQFF
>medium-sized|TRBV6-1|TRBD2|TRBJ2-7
TGTGCCAGCAGTGAAGATGTGGTAGCGGGAGGACCCTACGAGCAGTACTTC
CASSEDVVAGGPYEQYF
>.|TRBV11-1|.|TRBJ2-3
TGTGCCAGCAGTTTGCCATCAGGGGGCACAGATACGCAGTATTTT
CASSLPSGGTDTQYF
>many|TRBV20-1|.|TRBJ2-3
TGCAGTGCTAACGCATGGGGGAAGGGCACAGATACGCAGTATTTT
CSANAWGKGTDTQYF
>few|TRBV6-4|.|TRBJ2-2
TGTGCCATCAGTGAGGGGGACACCGTGGAGCTGTTTTTT
CAISEGDTVELFF
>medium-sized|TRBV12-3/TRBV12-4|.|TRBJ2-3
TGTGCCAGCAGTTTACCCTTACATGGCACAGATACGCAGTATTTT
CASSLPLHGTDTQYF